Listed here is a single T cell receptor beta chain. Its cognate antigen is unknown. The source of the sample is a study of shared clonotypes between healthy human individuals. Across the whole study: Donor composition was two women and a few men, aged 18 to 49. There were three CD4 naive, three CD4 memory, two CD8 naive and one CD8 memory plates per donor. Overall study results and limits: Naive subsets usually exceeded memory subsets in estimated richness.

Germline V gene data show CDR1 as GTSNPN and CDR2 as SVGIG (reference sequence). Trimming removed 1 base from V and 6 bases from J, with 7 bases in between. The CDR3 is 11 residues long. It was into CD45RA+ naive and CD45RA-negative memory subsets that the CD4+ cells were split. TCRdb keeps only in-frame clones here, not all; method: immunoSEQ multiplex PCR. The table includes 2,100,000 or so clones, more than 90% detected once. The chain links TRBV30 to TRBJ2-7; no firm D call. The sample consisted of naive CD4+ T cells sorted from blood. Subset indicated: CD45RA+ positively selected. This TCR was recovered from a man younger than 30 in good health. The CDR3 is CAWSEIAEQYF. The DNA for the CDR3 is TGTGCCTGGAGTGAGATAGCCGAGCAGTACTTC.